This TCR beta chain originates from a study of cytomegalovirus exposure and HLA in healthy donors. J gave up 2 bases and V 5 bases, and 3 bases lay outside the gene matches. The germline V gene encodes CDR1 SGHRS and CDR2 YFSETQ. The CDR3 sequence is 14 residues long. The PCR employed 60 Vbeta primers together with 13 Jbeta primers. Study processing details: Later reanalysis found 60 million to 90 million unique TCR beta chains, around 11 million of them shared. Using immunoSEQ multiplex PCR, the repertoire was profiled, and TCRdb retains in-frame clones only, with some absent. Clonal size and the V and J genes are those of that table, whereas D and trimming came from the DNA. In the table there are fewer than 150,000 clones, 75% to 85% of which are singletons. Study-wide results and limits: Researchers reported in a later analysis that common viral pathogens appeared linked to several top clusters. Later analysis suggested most CMV-associated TCR beta chains were HLA-restricted. Listed as cytomegalovirus-associated were around 160 TCR beta chains.

To note about this clone: The antigen is not known.

Sequencing input: PBMCs. The sequence was collected from a female donor in good health and CMV-seropositive. The rearrangement links TRBV5-1 to TRBJ2-3, with TRBD2 matching over 9 bases. In DNA form, the CDR3 reads TGCGCCAGCAGGACTAGCGGTTACACAGATACGCAGTATTTT. The encoded protein is CASRTSGYTDTQYF.